This T cell receptor (beta chain) was observed in a study of T-cell memory formation after mild COVID-19. The study's findings and limits: The SARS-CoV-2 specificity of second-wave clones reaching peak at day 37 remained unverified. CD4+ contracting clones were mainly CM and EM; CD8+ ones, EMRA.

This clonotype was counted a few times. Its matching antigen is unknown. The CDR3 is 14 residues long. The V gene's germline CDR1 is KGHSH and CDR2 LQKENI. Trimming shortened V by 0 bases and J by 4 bases, and 7 bases separated the two germline ends. 5'RACE with constant-segment primers built TCRalpha and TCRbeta cDNA libraries with UMIs. TCRdb called the 5' RACE reads again in MiXCR, with one record for every CDR3 protein. The sample lists under 250,000 distinct CDR3 sequences; less than 20% were seen once. Sequencing was done on a sample of PBMCs or a T cell subset sorted from them (not recorded which). This receptor was taken from an adult woman who had mild COVID-19 (a few samples of this study predate the infection). Cell type and time point are not known. V gene TRBV18 combines with J gene TRBJ1-5; tentative D call: TRBD1 (5 bases). The CDR3 sequence: CASSPPGGNQPQHF. In DNA, the CDR3 is TGTGCCAGCTCACCACCGGGGGGGAATCAGCCCCAGCATTTT.